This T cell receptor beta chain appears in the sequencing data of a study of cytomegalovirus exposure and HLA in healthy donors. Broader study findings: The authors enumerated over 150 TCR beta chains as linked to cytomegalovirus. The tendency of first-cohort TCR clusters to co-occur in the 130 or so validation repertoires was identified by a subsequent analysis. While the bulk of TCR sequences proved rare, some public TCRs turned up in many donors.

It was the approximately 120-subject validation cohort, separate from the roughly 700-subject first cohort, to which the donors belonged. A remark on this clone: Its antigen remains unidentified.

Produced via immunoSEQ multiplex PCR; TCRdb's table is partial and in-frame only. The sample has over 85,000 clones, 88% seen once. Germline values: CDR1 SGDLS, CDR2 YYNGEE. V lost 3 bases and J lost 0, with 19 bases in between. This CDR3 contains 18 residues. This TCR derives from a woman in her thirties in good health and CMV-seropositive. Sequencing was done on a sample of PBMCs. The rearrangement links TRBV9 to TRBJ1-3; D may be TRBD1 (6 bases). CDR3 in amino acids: CASSALGRQEYSGNTIYF. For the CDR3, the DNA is TGTGCCAGCAGCGCCCTCGGCCGACAGGAGTACTCTGGAAACACCATATATTTT.